The 13 T cell receptor beta chains reported below all come from one sample, sequenced in a study of radiation and T cells in renal cell carcinoma. Profiled with immunoSEQ multiplex PCR; TCRdb holds only in-frame clones, not every one. This table holds about 130,000 clones, around 80% found once. Time point of the sample: baseline pretreatment blood. Treatment in this sample: 15 Gy SBRT to primary tumor, nephrectomy 4 weeks later. Sequenced here: blood, sampled from a patient whose treatment included radiotherapy and nephrectomy. These receptors were obtained from a woman aged 55-69 years with renal cell carcinoma.

This chain links TRBV7-9 with TRBJ1-2; D gene unclear. V lost 1 base and J 3 bases, leaving 9 bases between the germline ends. The CDR3 is made up of 14 amino acids. Germline assignment: CDR1 SEHNR and CDR2 FQNEAQ (reference sequence). The chain's CDR3 is CASSLGRSYYGYTF. The CDR3 DNA sequence: TGTGCCAGCAGCTTAGGGCGCTCCTACTATGGCTACACCTTC.

The CDR3 DNA reads as TGTGCCAGCTGGGACAGGGCAGGGAAGGGCTACACCTTC. It translates to CASWDRAGKGYTF. The chain carries TRBV28 and TRBJ1-2; TRBD1 matches at 9 bases. After removal of 8 bases from V and 8 bases from J, the junction contained 9 bases not matched to a gene. This CDR3 has 13 residues. Germline loops: CDR1 MDHEN, CDR2 SYDVKM.

This chain joins TRBV25-1 and TRBJ2-1; 11 bases match TRBD2. This CDR3 comprises 14 residues. The germline CDR1 and CDR2 sequences are MGHDK and SYGVNS. V shed 7 bases and J 7 bases; nucleotides not matched to a gene: 6. The CDR3 DNA follows: TGTGCCAGCATACTAGCGGGAGAAGGGAATGAGCAGTTCTTC. Translating gives CASILAGEGNEQFF.

The chain uses TRBV5-1 and TRBJ2-5; TRBD1 matches at 9 bases. CDR1 is SGHRS, CDR2 YFSETQ, per germline. The J segment lost 2 bases and the V segment lost 3 bases, leaving 8 bases of the junction unmatched. The CDR3 is made up of 16 amino acids. The CDR3 protein is CASSSGGQGKQETQYF. Here the CDR3 DNA reads TGCGCCAGCAGCTCAGGGGGACAGGGAAAACAAGAGACCCAGTACTTC.

V is TRBV5-1 and J is TRBJ2-7, with D unclear. Germline CDR1 and CDR2: SGHRS and YFSETQ. V was trimmed by 0 bases and J by 6 bases, leaving 10 bases between them. CDR3 length: 13 amino acids. CDR3 sequence: CASSLAWETEQYF. Here the CDR3 DNA reads TGCGCCAGCAGCTTGGCCTGGGAAACCGAGCAGTACTTC. The whole variable domain, filled in from reference TRBV5-1 and TRBJ2-7, reads KAGVTQTPRYLIKTRGQQVTLSCSPISGHRSVSWYQQTPGQGLQFLFEYFSETQRNKGNFPGRFSGRQFSNSRSEMNVSTLELGDSALYLCASSLAWETEQYFGPGTRLTVT.

The chain employs TRBV10-2 and TRBJ1-1; D is ambiguous. Germline V lookup: CDR1 WSHSY, CDR2 SAAADI. The V gene lost 4 bases and the J gene lost 1 base, with 10 bases spanning the gap. The CDR3 covers 14 residues. As DNA, the CDR3 is TGCGCCAGCAGTGTGACCCAGGCGAACACTGAAGCTTTCTTT. Amino acids: CASSVTQANTEAFF.

This chain connects TRBV15 to TRBJ2-5; the D is unclear. This CDR3 is 14 amino acids long. V was shortened by 0 bases and J by 9 bases, with 14 bases between the two germline ends. CDR1 is LNHNV and CDR2 is YYDKDF in the germline V gene (reference sequence). The CDR3 region is CATSRDRTSAAQYF. In nucleotides, the CDR3 is TGTGCCACCAGCAGAGATAGGACCTCGGCGGCCCAGTACTTC.

V is TRBV6-1 and J is TRBJ2-5, with D unclear. V gave up 0 bases and J gave up 4 bases, with 3 bases separating them. CDR1 and CDR2 (germline): MNHNS, SASEGT. The CDR3 covers 12 residues. CDR3 in amino acids: CASSEAPETQYF. For the CDR3, the DNA is TGTGCCAGCAGTGAAGCGCCAGAGACCCAGTACTTC.

The J gene is TRBJ1-1, the V gene TRBV5-1, with 8 bases fitting TRBD1. Per the germline V gene, CDR1 is SGHRS and CDR2 is YFSETQ. V lost 3 bases to trimming and J lost 5 bases; unmatched junction nucleotides: 3. The CDR3 covers 13 residues. The CDR3 protein is CASSSQGATEAFF. In DNA form, the CDR3 reads TGCGCCAGCAGCTCTCAGGGGGCGACTGAAGCTTTCTTT.

This chain connects TRBV19 to TRBJ1-1; D gene unclear. The CDR3 length is 14 residues. Germline values: CDR1 LNHDA, CDR2 SQIVND (reference sequence). The V gene lost 5 bases and the J gene lost 8 bases, with 18 bases spanning the gap. The CDR3 DNA is TGTGCCAGTAGTGTGGATCCGGCGAGTAACGAAGCTTTCTTT. This sequence encodes CASSVDPASNEAFF.

The chain employs TRBV14 and TRBJ1-1, with D perhaps matching TRBD1 (5 bases). The V end was cut by 2 bases, the J end by 9 bases, with 25 bases between. CDR1 is SGHDN, CDR2 FVKESK, per germline. This CDR3 is built from 17 residues. In DNA, the CDR3 is TGTGCCAGCAGCCAACTTGGGCTAGGGAGTCTAGAGGGGAAAGCTTTCTTT. Its protein is CASSQLGLGSLEGKAFF.

V is TRBV28 and J is TRBJ2-7; TRBD1 is a possible D gene (5 bases). The length of the CDR3 is 14 residues. Germline lookup yields CDR1 MDHEN and CDR2 SYDVKM. Between the trimmed V and J ends, which lost 6 bases and 7 bases, there was a span of 19 bases. DNA of the CDR3: TGTGCCAGCAGCCCCACGACAGCGCTTACAGAGCAGTACTTC. Amino acid sequence: CASSPTTALTEQYF.

The chain couples TRBV11-3 to TRBJ1-6, with D uncertain. Between the trimmed V and J ends, which lost 5 bases and 9 bases, there was a span of 11 bases. CDR1 is SGHNT and CDR2 is YENEEA in the germline V gene. This CDR3 spans 13 amino acids. The CDR3 DNA reads TGTGCCAGCAGCCAGGAGATGTCTTCACCCCTCCACTTT. Translating it yields CASSQEMSSPLHF. The variable domain in full, with the rest retrieved from reference TRBV11-3 and TRBJ1-6, is EAGVVQSPRYKIIEKKQPVAFWCNPISGHNTLYWYLQNLGQGPELLIRYENEEAVDDSQLPKDRFSAERLKGVDSTLKIQPAELGDSAVYLCASSQEMSSPLHFGNGTRLTVT.